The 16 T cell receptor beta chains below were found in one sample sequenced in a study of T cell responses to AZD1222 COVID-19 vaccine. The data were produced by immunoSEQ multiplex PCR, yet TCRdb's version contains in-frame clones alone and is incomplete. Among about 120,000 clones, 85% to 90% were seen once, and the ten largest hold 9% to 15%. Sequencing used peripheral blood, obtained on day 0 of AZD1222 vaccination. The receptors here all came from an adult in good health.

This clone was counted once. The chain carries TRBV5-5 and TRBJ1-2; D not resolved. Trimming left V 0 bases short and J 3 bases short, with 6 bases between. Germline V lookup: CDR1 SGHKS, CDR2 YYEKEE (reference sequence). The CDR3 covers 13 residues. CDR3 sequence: CASSLGPDYGYTF. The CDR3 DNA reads TGTGCCAGCAGCTTGGGACCCGACTATGGCTACACCTTC. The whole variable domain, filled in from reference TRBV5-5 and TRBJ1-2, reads DAGVTQSPTHLIKTRGQQVTLRCSPISGHKSVSWYQQVLGQGPQFIFQYYEKEERGRGNFPDRFSARQFPNYSSELNVNALLLGDSALYLCASSLGPDYGYTFGSGTRLTVV.

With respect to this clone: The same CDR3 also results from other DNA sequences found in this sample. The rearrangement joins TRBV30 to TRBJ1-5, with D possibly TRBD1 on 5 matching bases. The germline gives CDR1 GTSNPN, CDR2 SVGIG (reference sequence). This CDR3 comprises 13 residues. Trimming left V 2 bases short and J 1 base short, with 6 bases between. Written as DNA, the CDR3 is TGTGCCTGGAGTAGGGACAGCAATCAGCCCCAGCATTTT. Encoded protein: CAWSRDSNQPQHF. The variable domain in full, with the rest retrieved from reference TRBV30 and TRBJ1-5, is SQTIHQWPATLVQPVGSPLSLECTVEGTSNPNLYWYRQAAGRGLQLLFYSVGIGQISSEVPQNLSASRPQDRQFILSSKKLLLSDSGFYLCAWSRDSNQPQHFGDGTRLSIL.

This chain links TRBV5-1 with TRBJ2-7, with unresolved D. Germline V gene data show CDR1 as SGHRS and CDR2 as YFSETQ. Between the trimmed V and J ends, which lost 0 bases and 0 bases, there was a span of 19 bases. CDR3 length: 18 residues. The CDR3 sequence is CASSLGGLRRTDSYEQYF. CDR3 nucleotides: TGCGCCAGCAGCTTGGGGGGATTACGGCGGACGGACTCCTACGAGCAGTACTTC.

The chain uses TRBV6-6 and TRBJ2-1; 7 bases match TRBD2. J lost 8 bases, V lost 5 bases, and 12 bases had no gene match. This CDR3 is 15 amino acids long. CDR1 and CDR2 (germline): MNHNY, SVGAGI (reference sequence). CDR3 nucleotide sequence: TGTGCCAGCAGTGCCCCTTTGCGGGAGTTCCATGAGCAGTTCTTC. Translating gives CASSAPLREFHEQFF.

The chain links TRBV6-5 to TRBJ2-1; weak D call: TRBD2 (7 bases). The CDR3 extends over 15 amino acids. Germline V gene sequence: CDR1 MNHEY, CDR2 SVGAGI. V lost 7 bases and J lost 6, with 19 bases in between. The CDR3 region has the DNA TGTGCCAGCAAACAAGAGGGGGGGCCCAGCAATGAGCAGTTCTTC. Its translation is CASKQEGGPSNEQFF.

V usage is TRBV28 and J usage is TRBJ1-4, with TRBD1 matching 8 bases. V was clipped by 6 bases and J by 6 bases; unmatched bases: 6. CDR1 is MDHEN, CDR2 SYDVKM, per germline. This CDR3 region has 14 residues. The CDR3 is CASSGQGVYEKLFF. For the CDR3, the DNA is TGTGCCAGCAGCGGACAGGGAGTTTATGAAAAACTGTTTTTT.

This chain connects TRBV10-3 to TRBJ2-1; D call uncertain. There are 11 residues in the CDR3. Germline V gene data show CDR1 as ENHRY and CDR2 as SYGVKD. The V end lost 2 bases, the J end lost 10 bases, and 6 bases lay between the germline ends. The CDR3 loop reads CAISEMTEQFF. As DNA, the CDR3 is TGTGCCATCAGTGAGATGACCGAGCAGTTCTTC.

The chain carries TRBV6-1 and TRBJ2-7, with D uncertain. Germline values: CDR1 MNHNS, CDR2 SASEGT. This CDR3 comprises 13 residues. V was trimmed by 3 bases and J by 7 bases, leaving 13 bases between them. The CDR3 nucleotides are TGTGCCAGCAGTGAGTGGCAGTCCGTGGAGCAGTACTTC. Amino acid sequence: CASSEWQSVEQYF.

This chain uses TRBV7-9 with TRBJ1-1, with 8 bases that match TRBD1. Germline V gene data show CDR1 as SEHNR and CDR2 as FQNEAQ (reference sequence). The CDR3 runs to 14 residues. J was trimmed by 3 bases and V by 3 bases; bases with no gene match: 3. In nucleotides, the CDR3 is TGTGCCAGCAGCTTCGGACAGGGAGACACTGAAGCTTTCTTT. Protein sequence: CASSFGQGDTEAFF.

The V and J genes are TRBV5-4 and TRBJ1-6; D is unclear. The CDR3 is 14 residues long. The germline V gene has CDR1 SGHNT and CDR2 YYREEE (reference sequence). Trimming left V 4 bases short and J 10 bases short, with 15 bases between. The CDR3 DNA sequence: TGTGCCAGCAGCAGCGGTTCCCTGGGATCACCCCTCCACTTT. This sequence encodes CASSSGSLGSPLHF.

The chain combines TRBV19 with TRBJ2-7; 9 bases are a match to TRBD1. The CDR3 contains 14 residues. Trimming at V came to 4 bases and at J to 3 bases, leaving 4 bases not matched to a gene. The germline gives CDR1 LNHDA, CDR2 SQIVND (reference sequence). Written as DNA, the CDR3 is TGTGCCAGTAGTACCGGACAGGGGTACTACGAGCAGTACTTC. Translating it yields CASSTGQGYYEQYF.

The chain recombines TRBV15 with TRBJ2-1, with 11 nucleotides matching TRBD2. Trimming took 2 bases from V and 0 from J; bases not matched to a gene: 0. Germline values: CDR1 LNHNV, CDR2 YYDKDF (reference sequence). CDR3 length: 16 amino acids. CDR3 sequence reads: CATSRTSGSSYNEQFF. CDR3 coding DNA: TGTGCCACCAGCAGAACTAGCGGGAGCTCCTACAATGAGCAGTTCTTC. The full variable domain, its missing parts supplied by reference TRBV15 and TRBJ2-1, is DAMVIQNPRYQVTQFGKPVTLSCSQTLNHNVMYWYQQKSSQAPKLLFHYYDKDFNNEADTPDNFQSRRPNTSFCFLDIRSPGLGDTAMYLCATSRTSGSSYNEQFFGPGTRLTVL.

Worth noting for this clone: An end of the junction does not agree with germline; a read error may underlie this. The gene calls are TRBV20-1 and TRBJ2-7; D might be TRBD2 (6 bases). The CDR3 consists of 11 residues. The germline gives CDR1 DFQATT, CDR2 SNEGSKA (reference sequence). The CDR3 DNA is TGCAGTGCTAGAGGTCAACTAGCCGTATTCTTC. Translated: CSARGQLAVFF.

Written as DNA, the CDR3 is TGTGCCAGCAGTACCAATAGCGGGAGCAACAGCCAGTTCTTC. It translates to CASSTNSGSNSQFF. The chain links TRBV28 to TRBJ2-1; 9 bases are shared with TRBD2. The CDR3 length is 14 residues. Germline V CDR1 and CDR2: MDHEN, SYDVKM. Germline trimming cut 5 bases from V and 13 bases from J; bases unmatched to any gene: 12.

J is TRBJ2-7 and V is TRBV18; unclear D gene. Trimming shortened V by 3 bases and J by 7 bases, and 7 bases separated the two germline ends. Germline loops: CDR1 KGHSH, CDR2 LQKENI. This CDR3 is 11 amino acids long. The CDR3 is CASSPDREQYF. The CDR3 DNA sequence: TGTGCCAGCTCACCGGATAGAGAGCAGTACTTC.

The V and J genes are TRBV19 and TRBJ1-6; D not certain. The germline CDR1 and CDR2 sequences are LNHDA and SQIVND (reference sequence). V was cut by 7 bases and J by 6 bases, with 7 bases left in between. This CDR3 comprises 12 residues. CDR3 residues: CASNSFNSPLHF. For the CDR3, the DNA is TGTGCCAGTAATAGCTTTAATTCACCCCTCCACTTT.